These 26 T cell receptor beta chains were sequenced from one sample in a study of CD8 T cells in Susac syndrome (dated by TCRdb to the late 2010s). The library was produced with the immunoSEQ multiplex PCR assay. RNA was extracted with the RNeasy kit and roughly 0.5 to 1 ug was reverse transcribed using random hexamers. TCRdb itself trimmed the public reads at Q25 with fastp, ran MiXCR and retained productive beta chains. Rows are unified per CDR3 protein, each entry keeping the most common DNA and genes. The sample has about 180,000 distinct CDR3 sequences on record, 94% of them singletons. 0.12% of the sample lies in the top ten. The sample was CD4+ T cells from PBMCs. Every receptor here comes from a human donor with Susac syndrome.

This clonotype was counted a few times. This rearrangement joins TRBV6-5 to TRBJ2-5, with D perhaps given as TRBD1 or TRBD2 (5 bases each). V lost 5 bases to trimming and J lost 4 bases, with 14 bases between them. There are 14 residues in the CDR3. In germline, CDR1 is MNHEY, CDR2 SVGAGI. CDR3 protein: CASSPSAGRETQYF. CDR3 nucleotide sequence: TGTGCCAGCAGTCCCTCGGCAGGGAGAGAGACCCAGTACTTC.

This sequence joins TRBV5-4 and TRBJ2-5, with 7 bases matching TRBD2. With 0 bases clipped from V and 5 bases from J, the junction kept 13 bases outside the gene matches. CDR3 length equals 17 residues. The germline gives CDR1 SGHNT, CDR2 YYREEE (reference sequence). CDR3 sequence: CASSLGLASGALETQYF. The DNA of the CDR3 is TGTGCCAGCAGCTTGGGCTTGGCTAGCGGAGCCCTGGAGACCCAGTACTTC.

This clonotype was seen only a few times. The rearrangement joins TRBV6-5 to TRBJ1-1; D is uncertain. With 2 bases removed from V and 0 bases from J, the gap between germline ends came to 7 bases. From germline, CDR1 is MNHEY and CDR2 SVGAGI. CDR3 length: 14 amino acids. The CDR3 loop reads CASSYGVLNTEAFF. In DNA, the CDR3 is TGTGCCAGCAGTTACGGCGTGCTGAACACTGAAGCTTTCTTT.

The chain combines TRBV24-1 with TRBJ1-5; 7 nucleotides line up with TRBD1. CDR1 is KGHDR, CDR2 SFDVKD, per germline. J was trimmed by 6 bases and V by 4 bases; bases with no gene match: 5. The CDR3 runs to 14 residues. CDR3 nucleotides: TGTGCCACCAGTGACAGGGGGTCCGGTCAGCCCCAGCATTTT. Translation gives CATSDRGSGQPQHF.

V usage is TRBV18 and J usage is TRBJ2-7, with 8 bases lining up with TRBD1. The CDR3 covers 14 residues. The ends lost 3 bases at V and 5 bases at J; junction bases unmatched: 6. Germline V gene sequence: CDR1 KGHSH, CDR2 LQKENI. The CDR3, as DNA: TGTGCCAGCTCACCGCGGACAGGGAACGACGAGCAGTACTTC. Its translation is CASSPRTGNDEQYF.

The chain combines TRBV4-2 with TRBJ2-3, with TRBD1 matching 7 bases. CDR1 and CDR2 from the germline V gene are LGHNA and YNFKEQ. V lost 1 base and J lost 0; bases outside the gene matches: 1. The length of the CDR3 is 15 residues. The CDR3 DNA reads TGTGCCAGCAGCCAAGCGGGACAGAGCACAGATACGCAGTATTTT. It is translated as CASSQAGQSTDTQYF.

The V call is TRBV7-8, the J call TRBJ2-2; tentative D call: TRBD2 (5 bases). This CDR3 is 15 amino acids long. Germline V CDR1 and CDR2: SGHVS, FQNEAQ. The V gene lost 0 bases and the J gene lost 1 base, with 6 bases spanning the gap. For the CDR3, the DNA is TGTGCCAGCAGCTTAGCCGGGATGAACACCGGGGAGCTGTTTTTT. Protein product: CASSLAGMNTGELFF.

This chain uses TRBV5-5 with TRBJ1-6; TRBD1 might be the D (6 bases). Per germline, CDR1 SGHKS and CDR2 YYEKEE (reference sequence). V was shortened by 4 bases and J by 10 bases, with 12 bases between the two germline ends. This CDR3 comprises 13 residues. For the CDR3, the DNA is TGTGCCAGCAGCCCGGAGGGGGAATCACCCCTCCACTTT. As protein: CASSPEGESPLHF.

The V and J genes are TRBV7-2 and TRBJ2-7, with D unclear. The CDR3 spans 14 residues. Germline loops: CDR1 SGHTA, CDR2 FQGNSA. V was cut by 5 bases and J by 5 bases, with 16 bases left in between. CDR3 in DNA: TGTGCCAGCAGCCCGCGTCCCGAAAGGCACGAGCAGTACTTC. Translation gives CASSPRPERHEQYF.

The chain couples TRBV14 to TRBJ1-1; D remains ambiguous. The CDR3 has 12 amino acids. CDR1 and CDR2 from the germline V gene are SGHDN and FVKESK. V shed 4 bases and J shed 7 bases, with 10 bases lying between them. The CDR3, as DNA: TGTGCCAGCAGCCGCCGAGGAGGTGAAGCTTTCTTT. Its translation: CASSRRGGEAFF.

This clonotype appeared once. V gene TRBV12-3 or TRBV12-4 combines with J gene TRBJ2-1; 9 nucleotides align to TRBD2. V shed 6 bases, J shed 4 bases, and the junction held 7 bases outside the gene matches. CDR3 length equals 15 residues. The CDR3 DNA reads TGTGCCAGCAGCATCGGCGGGGGGGTTTACAATGAGCAGTTCTTC. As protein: CASSIGGGVYNEQFF.

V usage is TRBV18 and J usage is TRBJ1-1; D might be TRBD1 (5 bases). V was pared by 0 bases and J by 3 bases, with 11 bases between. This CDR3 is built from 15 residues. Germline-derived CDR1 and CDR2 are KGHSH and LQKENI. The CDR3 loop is CASSPPWRGDTEAFF. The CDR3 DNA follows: TGTGCCAGCTCACCACCATGGCGGGGGGACACTGAAGCTTTCTTT.

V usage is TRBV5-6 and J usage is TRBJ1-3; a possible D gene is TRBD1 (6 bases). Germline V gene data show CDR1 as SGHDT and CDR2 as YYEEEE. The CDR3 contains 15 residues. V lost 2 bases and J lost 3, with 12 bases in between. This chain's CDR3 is CASSFGQRFGNTIYF. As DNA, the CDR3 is TGTGCCAGCAGCTTTGGACAGAGATTTGGAAACACCATATATTTT.

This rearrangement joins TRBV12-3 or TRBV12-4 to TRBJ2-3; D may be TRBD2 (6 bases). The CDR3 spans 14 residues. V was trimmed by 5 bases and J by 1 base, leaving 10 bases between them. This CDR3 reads CASSLSGGTDTQYF. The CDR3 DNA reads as TGTGCCAGCAGTCTGTCGGGGGGCACAGATACGCAGTATTTT.

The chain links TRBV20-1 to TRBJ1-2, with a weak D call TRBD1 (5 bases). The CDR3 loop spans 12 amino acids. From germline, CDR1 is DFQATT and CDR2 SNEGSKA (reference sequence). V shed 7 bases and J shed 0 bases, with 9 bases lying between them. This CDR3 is CSGGASNYGYTF. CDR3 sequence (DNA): TGCAGTGGAGGGGCTTCTAACTATGGCTACACCTTC.

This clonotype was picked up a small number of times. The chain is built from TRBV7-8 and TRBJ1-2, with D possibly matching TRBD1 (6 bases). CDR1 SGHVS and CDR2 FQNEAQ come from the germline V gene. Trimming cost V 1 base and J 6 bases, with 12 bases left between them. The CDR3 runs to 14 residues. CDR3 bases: TGTGCCAGCAGCTTAGAGGGGGGAGCTAATGGCTACACCTTC. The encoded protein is CASSLEGGANGYTF.

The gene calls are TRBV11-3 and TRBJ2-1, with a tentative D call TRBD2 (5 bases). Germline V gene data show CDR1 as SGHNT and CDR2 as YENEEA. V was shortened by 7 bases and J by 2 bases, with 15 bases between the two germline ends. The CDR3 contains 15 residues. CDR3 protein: CASTPASGAYNEQFF. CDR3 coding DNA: TGTGCCAGCACCCCAGCGTCCGGGGCCTACAATGAGCAGTTCTTC. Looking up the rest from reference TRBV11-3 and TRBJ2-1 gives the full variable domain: EAGVVQSPRYKIIEKKQPVAFWCNPISGHNTLYWYLQNLGQGPELLIRYENEEAVDDSQLPKDRFSAERLKGVDSTLKIQPAELGDSAVYLCASTPASGAYNEQFFGPGTRLTVL.

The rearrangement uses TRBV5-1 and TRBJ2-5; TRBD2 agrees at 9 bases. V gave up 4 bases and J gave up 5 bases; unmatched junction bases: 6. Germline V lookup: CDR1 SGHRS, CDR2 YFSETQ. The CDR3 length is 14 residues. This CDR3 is CASSRGTSYETQYF. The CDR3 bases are TGCGCCAGCAGCCGAGGGACTAGCTACGAGACCCAGTACTTC.

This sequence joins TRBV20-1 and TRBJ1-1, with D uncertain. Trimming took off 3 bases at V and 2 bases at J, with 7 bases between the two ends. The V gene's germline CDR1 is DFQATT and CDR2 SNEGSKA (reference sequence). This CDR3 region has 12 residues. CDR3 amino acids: CSASSGNTEAFF. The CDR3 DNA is TGCAGTGCTAGTTCCGGAAACACTGAAGCTTTCTTT.

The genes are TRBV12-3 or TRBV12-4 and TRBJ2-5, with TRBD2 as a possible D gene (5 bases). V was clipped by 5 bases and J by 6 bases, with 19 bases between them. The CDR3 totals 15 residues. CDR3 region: CASSPPIEGRQTQYF. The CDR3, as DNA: TGTGCCAGCAGTCCCCCAATTGAGGGTCGGCAGACCCAGTACTTC.

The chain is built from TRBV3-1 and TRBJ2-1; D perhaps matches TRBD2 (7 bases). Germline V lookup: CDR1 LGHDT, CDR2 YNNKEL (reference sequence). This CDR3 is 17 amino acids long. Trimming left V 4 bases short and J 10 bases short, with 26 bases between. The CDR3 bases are TGTGCCAGCAGCCCCTCGGTTGGGGGGGCTATCCGTAGGGAGCAGTTCTTC. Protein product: CASSPSVGGAIRREQFF.

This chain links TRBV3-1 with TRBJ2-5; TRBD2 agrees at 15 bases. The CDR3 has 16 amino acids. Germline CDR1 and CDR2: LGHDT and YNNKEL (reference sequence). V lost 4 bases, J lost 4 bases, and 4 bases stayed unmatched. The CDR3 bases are TGTGCCAGCAGCCTCTGGACTAGCGGGGGGGTAGAGACCCAGTACTTC. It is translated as CASSLWTSGGVETQYF.

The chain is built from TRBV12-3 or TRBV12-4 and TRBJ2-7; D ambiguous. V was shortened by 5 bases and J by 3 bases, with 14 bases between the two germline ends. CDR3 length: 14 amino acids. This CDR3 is CASSIPGRDYEQYF. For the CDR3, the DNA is TGTGCCAGCAGTATCCCTGGCAGAGACTACGAGCAGTACTTC.

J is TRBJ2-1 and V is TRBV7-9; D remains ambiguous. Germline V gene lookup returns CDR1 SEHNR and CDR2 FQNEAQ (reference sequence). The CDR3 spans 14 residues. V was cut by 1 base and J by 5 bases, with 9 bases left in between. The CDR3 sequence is CASSLEVSNNEQFF. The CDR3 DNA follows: TGTGCCAGCAGCTTAGAGGTCAGTAACAATGAGCAGTTCTTC.

For the CDR3, the DNA is TGCAGCGTTACAGGGGAATGGGATGAAGCTTTCTTT. Its protein is CSVTGEWDEAFF. This rearrangement joins TRBV29-1 to TRBJ1-1; 7 bases match TRBD1. Trimming removed 5 bases from V and 7 bases from J; junction bases left unmatched: 7. The CDR3 is made up of 12 amino acids. CDR1 and CDR2 from the germline V gene are SQVTM and ANQGSEA.

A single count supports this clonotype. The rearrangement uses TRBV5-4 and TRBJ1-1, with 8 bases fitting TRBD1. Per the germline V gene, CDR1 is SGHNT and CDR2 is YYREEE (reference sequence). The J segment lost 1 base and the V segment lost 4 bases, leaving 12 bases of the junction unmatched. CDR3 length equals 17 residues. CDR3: CASSPGYRQGANTEAFF. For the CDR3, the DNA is TGTGCCAGCAGCCCGGGGTATAGGCAGGGGGCGAACACTGAAGCTTTCTTT. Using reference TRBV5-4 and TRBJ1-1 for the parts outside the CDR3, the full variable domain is ETGVTQSPTHLIKTRGQQVTLRCSSQSGHNTVSWYQQALGQGPQFIFQYYREEENGRGNFPPRFSGLQFPNYSSELNVNALELDDSALYLCASSPGYRQGANTEAFFGQGTRLTVV.